This T cell receptor (beta chain) was recorded in a study of identical twins. TCRdb processed the 5' RACE reads anew with MiXCR; each CDR3 protein has one entry. This sample has hundreds of thousands of distinct CDR3 sequences, with less than 10% found just once. CDR1 and CDR2 (germline): SGDLS, YYNGEE. V lost 1 base and J lost 7, with 8 bases in between. The CDR3 is 13 amino acids. The sample was also linked to a second study, of yellow fever vaccine responses in identical twins.

The rearrangement uses TRBV9 and TRBJ1-4; D not resolved. The sequence came from a woman between 18 and 29 years old in good health. The sample taken for sequencing was PBMCs. This chain's CDR3 is CASSVSSREKLFF. The CDR3 DNA reads TGTGCCAGCAGCGTAAGTTCCCGTGAAAAACTGTTTTTT.